One sample yielded the 17 T cell receptor beta chains listed below, sequenced in a study of OX40 agonist ivuxolimab in advanced cancers. The method was immunoSEQ multiplex PCR; TCRdb's version includes in-frame clones alone and lacks a portion of them. The sample comprises 25,000 to 30,000 clones, 70% to 90% of which are singletons, and roughly 18% rests with the top ten. The sequencing used CD4+ or CD8+ T cells sorted from blood, collected in a trial of the OX40 agonist ivuxolimab. These receptor sequences come from an adult with an advanced solid tumor such as melanoma, head and neck, liver or kidney cancer.

The CDR3 DNA reads TGCAGTGTAGGGTTGAGCGGAGGCTACACCTTC. Encoded protein: CSVGLSGGYTF. The chain is built from TRBV20-1 and TRBJ1-2; D not resolved. The germline gives CDR1 DFQATT, CDR2 SNEGSKA (reference sequence). The CDR3 sequence is 11 residues long. V shed 7 bases and J shed 8 bases, with 14 bases lying between them.

The J gene is TRBJ2-3, the V gene TRBV7-2; the match to TRBD2 covers 9 bases. J was trimmed by 5 bases and V by 1 base; bases with no gene match: 16. This CDR3 has 19 residues. The germline V gene encodes CDR1 SGHTA and CDR2 FQGNSA. This CDR3 reads CASSLGLAGARKRGDTQYF. CDR3 DNA: TGTGCCAGCAGCTTAGGGTTAGCGGGAGCCCGAAAGAGAGGAGATACGCAGTATTTT.

The V gene is TRBV2, the J gene TRBJ1-1; a weak D match, TRBD1 (5 bases). The CDR3 sequence is 13 residues long. The ends were cut back, 4 bases at V and 5 bases at J, with 11 bases in the middle. The germline CDR1 and CDR2 sequences are SNHLY and FYNNEI. CDR3 in DNA: TGTGCCAGCAGTGTGGACCCAGGGACTGAAGCTTTCTTT. This translates into CASSVDPGTEAFF.

Turning to this clone: Within the sample, other DNA sequences also encode this same CDR3. The chain has TRBV29-1 and TRBJ2-7; D not resolved. The CDR3 sequence is 11 residues long. Germline CDR1 is SQVTM and CDR2 is ANQGSEA. Trimming took off 2 bases at V and 1 base at J, with 3 bases between the two ends. The CDR3, as DNA: TGCAGCGTTGAATCTTCCTACGAGCAGTACTTC. Its translation: CSVESSYEQYF.

V gene TRBV7-6 combines with J gene TRBJ2-2, with 8 bases aligning to TRBD2. Germline CDR1 reads SGHVS; CDR2 reads FNYEAQ. This CDR3 region has 13 residues. The ends lost 5 bases at V and 13 bases at J; junction bases unmatched: 9. The chain's CDR3 is CASSPGGPGWLFF. CDR3 in DNA: TGTGCCAGCAGCCCGGGGGGGCCGGGGTGGCTGTTTTTT.

The chain links TRBV7-9 to TRBJ1-1, with D possibly being TRBD1 (5 bases). Trimming took off 1 base at V and 3 bases at J, with 9 bases between the two ends. Germline V gives CDR1 SEHNR, CDR2 FQNEAQ (reference sequence). This CDR3 comprises 14 residues. CDR3 region: CASSLEDTYTEAFF. The CDR3 coding sequence is TGTGCCAGCAGCTTAGAGGACACCTACACTGAAGCTTTCTTT.

This chain joins TRBV7-9 and TRBJ1-5; maybe TRBD1 (6 bases). The germline CDR1 and CDR2 sequences are SEHNR and FQNEAQ (reference sequence). Trimming cost V 2 bases and J 6 bases, with 11 bases left between them. CDR3 size: 14 residues. The CDR3 DNA reads as TGTGCCAGCAGCTTAAAGGGGGTCGGTCAGCCCCAGCATTTT. It translates to CASSLKGVGQPQHF.

In its sample, this clone was seen a few times. The J gene is TRBJ2-3, the V gene TRBV10-3; tentatively, D is TRBD1 (8 bases). This CDR3 region has 16 residues. V lost 0 bases and J 4 bases, leaving 14 bases between the germline ends. The V gene's germline CDR1 is ENHRY and CDR2 SYGVKD. The CDR3 is CAISESSTGGADTQYF. In nucleotides, the CDR3 is TGTGCCATCAGTGAGTCAAGTACAGGGGGGGCAGATACGCAGTATTTT.

The CDR3, as DNA: TGTGCCAGCCGCCGCCAGAGCTCCTACAATGAGCAGTTCTTC. Protein product: CASRRQSSYNEQFF. V and J are TRBV28 and TRBJ2-1; D not resolved. CDR1 and CDR2 from the germline V gene are MDHEN and SYDVKM. V was shortened by 8 bases and J by 0 bases, with 11 bases between the two germline ends. The CDR3 has 14 amino acids.

The chain uses TRBV19 and TRBJ2-7, with TRBD1 as a possible D gene (7 bases). Germline CDR1 is LNHDA and CDR2 is SQIVND (reference sequence). V lost 7 bases to trimming and J lost 1 base, with 17 bases between them. The CDR3 totals 15 residues. The DNA of the CDR3 is TGTGCCAGTACCCTTGGGGCAGGGGGGTCCTACGAGCAGTACTTC. This encodes CASTLGAGGSYEQYF. Full variable domain (remainder filled in from reference TRBV19 and TRBJ2-7): DGGITQSPKYLFRKEGQNVTLSCEQNLNHDAMYWYRQDPGQGLRLIYYSQIVNDFQKGDIAEGYSVSREKKESFPLTVTSAQKNPTAFYLCASTLGAGGSYEQYFGPGTRLTVT.

The rearrangement links TRBV5-4 to TRBJ2-1, with 12 positions matching TRBD2. This CDR3 spans 18 amino acids. Germline lookup yields CDR1 SGHNT and CDR2 YYREEE (reference sequence). J lost 0 bases, V lost 4 bases, and 8 bases had no gene match. The CDR3 bases are TGTGCCAGCAGCGCCCTAGCGGGAGGGCTTAGCTCCTACAATGAGCAGTTCTTC. Translating it yields CASSALAGGLSSYNEQFF.

V usage is TRBV4-1 and J usage is TRBJ2-3; D unresolved. The CDR3 has 15 residues. CDR1 is MGHRA and CDR2 is YSYEKL in the germline V gene. V was shortened by 1 base and J by 0 bases, with 8 bases between the two germline ends. In DNA, the CDR3 is TGCGCCAGCAGCCAAGGTCCATCAAGCACAGATACGCAGTATTTT. Residues: CASSQGPSSTDTQYF.

This chain connects TRBV6-1 to TRBJ2-1, with no clear D. This CDR3 comprises 13 residues. Germline lookup yields CDR1 MNHNS and CDR2 SASEGT. The germline V and J ends were trimmed by 2 bases and 8 bases, with 10 bases remaining between them. In nucleotides, the CDR3 is TGTGCCAGCAGTGAATTCCGGACGGATGAGCAGTTCTTC. Protein sequence: CASSEFRTDEQFF.

This sequence joins TRBV6-6 and TRBJ2-7; 8 bases align to TRBD2. Looked up from germline, CDR1 is MNHNY and CDR2 is SVGAGI (reference sequence). This CDR3 is built from 13 residues. The trim removed 7 bases at V and 0 bases at J, leaving 2 bases unmatched. The CDR3 spells CASKLADSYEQYF. CDR3 bases: TGTGCCAGCAAACTAGCGGACTCCTACGAGCAGTACTTC.

The V gene is TRBV5-6, the J gene TRBJ1-1, with unresolved D. V was shortened by 0 bases and J by 4 bases, with 10 bases between the two germline ends. The CDR3 loop spans 14 amino acids. Germline V CDR1 and CDR2: SGHDT, YYEEEE. This CDR3 is CASSLGQGSTEAFF. CDR3 in DNA: TGTGCCAGCAGCTTGGGCCAAGGGAGCACTGAAGCTTTCTTT.

This CDR3 reads CASSRLAGGQANEQFF. In DNA, the CDR3 is TGTGCCAGCAGCCGACTAGCGGGAGGTCAGGCCAATGAGCAGTTCTTC. This rearrangement joins TRBV2 to TRBJ2-1, with 13 bases fitting TRBD2. V lost 6 bases and J lost 6; bases outside the gene matches: 8. This CDR3 has 16 amino acids. Germline V lookup: CDR1 SNHLY, CDR2 FYNNEI. Supplemented by reference TRBV2 and TRBJ2-1, the full variable domain reads EPEVTQTPSHQVTQMGQEVILRCVPISNHLYFYWYRQILGQKVEFLVSFYNNEISEKSEIFDDQFSVERPDGSNFTLKIRSTKLEDSAMYFCASSRLAGGQANEQFFGPGTRLTVL.

The gene calls are TRBV19 and TRBJ1-2; no definite D call. The CDR3 has 14 residues. Germline CDR1 reads LNHDA; CDR2 reads SQIVND (reference sequence). Between the trimmed V and J ends, which lost 3 bases and 4 bases, there was a span of 12 bases. The CDR3 is CASSMFGSSYGYTF. The CDR3, as DNA: TGTGCCAGTAGTATGTTCGGCAGCTCCTATGGCTACACCTTC.